The rows below give T cell receptor beta chains drawn from one sample of a study of blood T cells in healthy people across ages. TCRdb used MiXCR to reprocess the 5' RACE reads, holding one entry per CDR3 protein. The sample carries about 720,000 distinct CDR3 sequences, 22% recorded once. The specimen was blood. Receptors originate from an older man in good health. Both conserved end residues are trimmed from each CDR3. The size entry is marked missing in some rows and otherwise reads once, few, many or a size class.

>TRBJ2-7|TRBV28|-
ASRGRPDKEQY
>TRBJ2-3|TRBV27|few
ASNSRGGTDTQY
>TRBJ1-4|TRBV28|-
ASSPRQGKKEKLF
>TRBJ1-3|TRBV12-3/TRBV12-4|-
ATKGSGNTIY
>TRBJ2-7|TRBV2|-
ASTLRSGYEQY
>TRBJ2-1|TRBV7-3|-
ASSLGTSYNEQF
>TRBJ2-1|TRBV30|-
AWMASGRGEQF
>TRBJ1-2|TRBV6-6|-
ASSIDINYGYT
>TRBJ2-1|TRBV6-4|-
ASSDLKTGRDEQF
>TRBJ1-4|TRBV29-1|many
SVEMQGRPEKLF
>TRBJ1-5|TRBV4-2|few
ASSQDHQPQH
>TRBJ1-3|TRBV20-1|-
SARDSRGNSGNTIY
>-|TRBV12-3/TRBV12-4|-
ASSPLRGGPTEQF
>TRBJ2-7|TRBV12-3/TRBV12-4|-
ASHRQGYEQY